The clone carrying this TCR beta chain was recorded at least ten times. Its antigen is undetermined. Template switching added a universal primer site, and cDNA bore unique molecular identifiers. TCRdb fed the 5' RACE reads into MiXCR, producing one record per CDR3 protein. Of around 340,000 distinct CDR3 sequences in the sample, 9% are singletons; the top ten hold 7.5% to 9.5%. This record comes from a study of identical twins. Study-level findings and limits: Cord blood beta clonotypes present at high abundance carried fewer insertions; no such pattern appeared in memory repertoires. Some out-of-frame alpha sequences were shared by twins, and these showed excess low generation probability.

The CDR3 runs 18 residues. V was trimmed by 7 bases and J by 4 bases, leaving 29 bases between them. Each donor (without exception) was a healthy Caucasian. The chain carries TRBV12-3 or TRBV12-4 and TRBJ2-7; D perhaps matches TRBD2 (6 bases). Sequencing was carried out using naive T cells sorted from blood. This receptor was obtained from a woman in her fifties or sixties in good health. CDR3 nucleotides: TGTGCCAGCACCCCGGGACCGTTAGGGACTCCGTTCCTTTACGAGCAGTACTTC. This gives the protein CASTPGPLGTPFLYEQYF.